The entry below gives a single T cell receptor beta chain sequence along with its context. Its antigen is not known. The protocol was immunoSEQ multiplex PCR, while the TCRdb copy is restricted to in-frame clones and leaves out a portion. The sample shows hundreds of thousands of clones, more than 80% of them seen only once. The source of the sample is a study of Ad26.COV2.S vaccination and SARS-CoV-2 variants. Treatment of the sample: roughly 18 received Ad26.COV2.S at low or high dose, single or two shots; 5 received placebo; per-sample allocation not given. Samples were taken on day 63 after the first vaccine or placebo injection. With 3 bases clipped from V and 8 bases from J, the junction kept 8 bases outside the gene matches. The CDR3 consists of 14 residues. Germline-derived CDR1 and CDR2 are GTSNPN and SVGIG (reference sequence). Study outcomes and limitations: Quantification of TCR breadth and depth may have yielded underestimates of total T cell responses.

The TCR sequence derives from a person between 18 and 65 years old who received the Ad26.COV2.S COVID-19 vaccine or a placebo. The V and J genes are TRBV30 and TRBJ2-7, with 12 bases matching TRBD2. The specimen was peripheral blood, collected in a trial of Ad26.COV2.S vaccine versus placebo. For the CDR3, the DNA is TGTGCCTGGAGCCGGACTAGCGGGACTCCCAAGCAGTACTTC. It translates to CAWSRTSGTPKQYF.